Reported below is one T cell receptor (beta chain). The data belong to a study of blood T cell repertoires in COVID-19. In the study overall: The study drew acute and convalescent COVID-19 samples from the United States, Italy and Spain. T cells, B-cell-depleted T cells, or PBMCs supplied cDNA or gDNA.

Generated by immunoSEQ multiplex PCR, the TCRdb table keeps only in-frame clones and is missing some. The sample lists 150,000 to 200,000 clones, roughly 82% occurring once. V was pared by 4 bases and J by 5 bases, with 6 bases of the junction left unmatched. CDR1 and CDR2 from the germline V gene are SGDLS and YYNGEE. CDR3 length equals 14 residues. This TCR was sampled from a woman in her fifties or sixties with acute COVID-19. The specimen sequenced was PBMCs or T cells enriched from blood (not recorded which). This rearrangement joins TRBV9 to TRBJ2-1, with TRBD2 matching over 7 bases. The CDR3 DNA sequence: TGTGCCAGCAGCCCCGGGGGGACGCACAATGAGCAGTTCTTC. It encodes CASSPGGTHNEQFF.